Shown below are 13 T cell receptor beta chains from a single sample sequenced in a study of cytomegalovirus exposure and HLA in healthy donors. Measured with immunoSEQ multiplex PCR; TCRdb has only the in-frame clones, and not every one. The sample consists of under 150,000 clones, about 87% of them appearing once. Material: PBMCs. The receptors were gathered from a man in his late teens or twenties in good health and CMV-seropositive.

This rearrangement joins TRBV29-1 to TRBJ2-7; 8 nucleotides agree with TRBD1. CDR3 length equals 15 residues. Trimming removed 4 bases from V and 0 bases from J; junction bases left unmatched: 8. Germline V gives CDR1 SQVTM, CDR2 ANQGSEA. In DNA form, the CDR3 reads TGCAGCGTTGGGGGGTACCAGGGGGCCTCCTACGAGCAGTACTTC. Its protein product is CSVGGYQGASYEQYF.

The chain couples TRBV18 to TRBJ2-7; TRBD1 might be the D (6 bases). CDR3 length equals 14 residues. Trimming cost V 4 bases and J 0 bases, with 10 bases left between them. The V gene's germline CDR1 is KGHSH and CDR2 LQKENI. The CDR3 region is CASSQLQGSYEQYF. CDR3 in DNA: TGTGCCAGCTCACAGTTACAGGGCTCCTACGAGCAGTACTTC.

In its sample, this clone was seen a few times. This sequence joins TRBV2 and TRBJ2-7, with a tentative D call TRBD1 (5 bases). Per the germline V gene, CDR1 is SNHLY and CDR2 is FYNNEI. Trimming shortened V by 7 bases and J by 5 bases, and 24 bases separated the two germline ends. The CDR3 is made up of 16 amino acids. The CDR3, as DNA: TGTGCCAGCAAATCCCACACCGGCAGGGCCATGAACGAGCAGTACTTC. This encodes CASKSHTGRAMNEQYF.

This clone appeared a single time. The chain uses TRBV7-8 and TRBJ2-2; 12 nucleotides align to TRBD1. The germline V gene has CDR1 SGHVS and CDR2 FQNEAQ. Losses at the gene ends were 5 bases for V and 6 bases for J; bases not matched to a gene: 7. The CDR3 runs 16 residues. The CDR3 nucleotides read TGTGCCAGCAGCGAAGGCGGGACAGGGGGCCCCGGGGAGCTGTTTTTT. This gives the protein CASSEGGTGGPGELFF.

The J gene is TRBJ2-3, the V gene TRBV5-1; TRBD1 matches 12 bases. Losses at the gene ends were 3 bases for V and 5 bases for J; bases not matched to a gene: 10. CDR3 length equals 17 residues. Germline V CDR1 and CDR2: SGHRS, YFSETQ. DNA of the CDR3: TGCGCCAGCAGCTCGGGAGCCGGGGACAGGGGGCAAGATACGCAGTATTTT. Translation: CASSSGAGDRGQDTQYF.

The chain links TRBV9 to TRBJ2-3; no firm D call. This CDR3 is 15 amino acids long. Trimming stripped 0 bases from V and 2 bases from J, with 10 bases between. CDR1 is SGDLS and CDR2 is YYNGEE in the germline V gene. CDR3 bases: TGTGCCAGCAGCGTAGTCGGAGAGACCACAGATACGCAGTATTTT. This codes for CASSVVGETTDTQYF.

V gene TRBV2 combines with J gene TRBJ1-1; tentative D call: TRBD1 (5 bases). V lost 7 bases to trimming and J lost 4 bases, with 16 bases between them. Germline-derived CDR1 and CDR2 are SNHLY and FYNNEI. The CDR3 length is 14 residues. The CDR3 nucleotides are TGTGCCAGCAATCACCTTCAGGGAAGCACTGAAGCTTTCTTT. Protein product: CASNHLQGSTEAFF.

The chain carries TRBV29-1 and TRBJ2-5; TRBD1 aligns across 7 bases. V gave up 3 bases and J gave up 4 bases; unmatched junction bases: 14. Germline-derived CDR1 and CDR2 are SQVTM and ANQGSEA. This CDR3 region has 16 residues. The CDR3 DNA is TGCAGCGTTGAGAGGGGGCATTTGGTTCTGGGAGAGACCCAGTACTTC. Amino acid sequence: CSVERGHLVLGETQYF.

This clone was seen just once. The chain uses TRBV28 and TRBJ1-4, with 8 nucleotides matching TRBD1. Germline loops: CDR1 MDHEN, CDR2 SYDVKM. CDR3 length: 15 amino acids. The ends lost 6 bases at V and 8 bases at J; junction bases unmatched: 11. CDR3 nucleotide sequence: TGTGCCAGCAGCCATCGACAGGGGAGCACAGAAAAACTGTTTTTT. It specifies CASSHRQGSTEKLFF.

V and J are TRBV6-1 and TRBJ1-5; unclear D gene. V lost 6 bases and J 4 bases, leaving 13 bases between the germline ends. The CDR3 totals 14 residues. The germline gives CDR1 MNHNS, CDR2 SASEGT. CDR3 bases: TGTGCCAGCAGCCCCTTGGGAGGAAATCAGCCCCAGCATTTT. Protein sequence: CASSPLGGNQPQHF.

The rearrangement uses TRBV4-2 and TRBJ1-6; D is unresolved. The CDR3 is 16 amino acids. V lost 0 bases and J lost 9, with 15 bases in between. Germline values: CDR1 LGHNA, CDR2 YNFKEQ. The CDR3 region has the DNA TGTGCCAGCAGCCAAGATGTAACGGGAAGGCCTTCACCCCTCCACTTT. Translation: CASSQDVTGRPSPLHF.

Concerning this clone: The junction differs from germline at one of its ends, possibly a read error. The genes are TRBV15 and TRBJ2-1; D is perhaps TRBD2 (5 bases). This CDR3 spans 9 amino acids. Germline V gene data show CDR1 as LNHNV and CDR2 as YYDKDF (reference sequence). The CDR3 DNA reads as TGTGCCACCGGACCTCCGAGGGTCTTC. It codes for CATGPPRVF.

CDR3 in amino acids: CASSQGRLAPTGELFF. CDR3 in DNA: TGCGCCAGCAGCCAAGGGCGACTAGCTCCCACCGGGGAGCTGTTTTTT. The chain recombines TRBV4-1 with TRBJ2-2; 7 nucleotides align to TRBD2. CDR3 length: 16 residues. Trimming removed 1 base from V and 4 bases from J; junction bases left unmatched: 6. The germline CDR1 and CDR2 sequences are MGHRA and YSYEKL.